Below are 31 T cell receptor beta chains sequenced from a single sample in a study of OX40 agonist ivuxolimab in advanced cancers. TCRdb's copy holds only in-frame clones and misses some; the assay was immunoSEQ multiplex PCR. This sample has 75,000 to 100,000 clones, with 70% to 90% found just once. Material: CD4+ or CD8+ T cells sorted from blood, obtained in a trial of the OX40 agonist ivuxolimab. The receptors were gathered from an adult with an advanced solid tumor such as melanoma, head and neck, liver or kidney cancer.

This clone was detected once. V gene TRBV19 combines with J gene TRBJ2-7; 12 bases match TRBD1. V lost 7 bases and J lost 7; bases outside the gene matches: 8. This CDR3 contains 14 residues. Germline CDR1 reads LNHDA; CDR2 reads SQIVND (reference sequence). CDR3 nucleotide sequence: TGTGCCAGTAAGTGGGGACAGGGGGCCTTGGAGCAGTACTTC. Amino acid sequence: CASKWGQGALEQYF.

The rearrangement uses TRBV7-9 and TRBJ2-7, with 14 bases fitting TRBD2. Germline CDR1 is SEHNR and CDR2 is FQNEAQ (reference sequence). This CDR3 is built from 16 residues. The V and J ends lost 1 base and 4 bases, in that order; junction bases with no gene match: 3. DNA of the CDR3: TGTGCCAGCAGCTTAGTAGGGACTAGCGGGAGTTACGAGCAGTACTTC. Translated: CASSLVGTSGSYEQYF. The full variable domain, with the rest looked up from reference TRBV7-9 and TRBJ2-7, is DTGVSQNPRHKITKRGQNVTFRCDPISEHNRLYWYRQTLGQGPEFLTYFQNEAQLEKSRLLSDRFSAERPKGSFSTLEIQRTEQGDSAMYLCASSLVGTSGSYEQYFGPGTRLTVT.

V and J are TRBV5-1 and TRBJ2-1; the D gene is possibly TRBD2 (6 bases). The CDR3 is 15 residues long. The V gene's germline CDR1 is SGHRS and CDR2 YFSETQ. V lost 4 bases and J 0 bases, leaving 11 bases between the germline ends. The CDR3 coding sequence is TGCGCCAGCAGCCGGGGGACGGGCTCCTACAATGAGCAGTTCTTC. Translated: CASSRGTGSYNEQFF.

V is TRBV5-4 and J is TRBJ2-3; 10 bases agree with TRBD2. The V and J ends lost 1 base and 4 bases, in that order; junction bases with no gene match: 3. The CDR3 extends over 15 amino acids. Per the germline V gene, CDR1 is SGHNT and CDR2 is YYREEE (reference sequence). Here the CDR3 DNA reads TGTGCCAGCAGCTTGTCAAGCGGGGGGGCAGATACGCAGTATTTT. Protein: CASSLSSGGADTQYF. The whole variable domain, remainder taken from reference TRBV5-4 and TRBJ2-3, is ETGVTQSPTHLIKTRGQQVTLRCSSQSGHNTVSWYQQALGQGPQFIFQYYREEENGRGNFPPRFSGLQFPNYSSELNVNALELDDSALYLCASSLSSGGADTQYFGPGTRLTVL.

The CDR3, as DNA: TGCAGCGTTGAATCCGACAGCTATGGCTACACCTTC. Protein sequence: CSVESDSYGYTF. This rearrangement joins TRBV29-1 to TRBJ1-2, with a tentative D call TRBD1 (5 bases). CDR1 is SQVTM and CDR2 is ANQGSEA in the germline V gene. V lost 2 bases to trimming and J lost 4 bases, with 8 bases between them. The CDR3 length is 12 residues.

This chain uses TRBV5-1 with TRBJ2-5; 11 positions agree with TRBD2. This CDR3 contains 14 residues. J was trimmed by 4 bases and V by 2 bases; bases with no gene match: 1. Germline V CDR1 and CDR2: SGHRS, YFSETQ. The chain's CDR3 is CASSFTSGRETQYF. The CDR3 DNA is TGCGCCAGCAGCTTTACTAGCGGGAGAGAGACCCAGTACTTC.

About this clone: Without the conserved terminal phenylalanine or tryptophan, this CDR3 likely stems from a read error. J is TRBJ1-2 and V is TRBV30; 7 bases are shared with TRBD1. Unmatched junction bases numbered 3, after V lost 3 bases and J lost 2 bases. Germline CDR1 is GTSNPN and CDR2 is SVGIG (reference sequence). The length of the CDR3 is 13 residues. The CDR3: CAWSRGTNYGYTL. CDR3 sequence (DNA): TGTGCCTGGAGCAGGGGGACAAACTATGGCTACACCCTC.

This chain uses TRBV11-3 with TRBJ2-7; D is possibly TRBD1 or TRBD2 (6 bases each). CDR3 length equals 15 residues. CDR1 SGHNT and CDR2 YENEEA come from the germline V gene. V lost 3 bases to trimming and J lost 7 bases, with 19 bases between them. This CDR3 is CASSFGGLGAGEQYF. The CDR3 nucleotides are TGTGCCAGCAGCTTCGGTGGTCTGGGGGCGGGGGAGCAGTACTTC.

The rearrangement links TRBV5-1 to TRBJ2-7; 9 bases are shared with TRBD2. V lost 2 bases and J lost 0; bases outside the gene matches: 12. The CDR3 covers 18 residues. Germline V lookup: CDR1 SGHRS, CDR2 YFSETQ. The CDR3 spells CASSFMSGGPTSSYEQYF. DNA for the CDR3: TGCGCCAGCAGCTTCATGAGCGGGGGGCCTACTAGCTCCTACGAGCAGTACTTC.

This sequence joins TRBV7-2 and TRBJ1-3; D gene unclear. V shed 1 base and J shed 1 base, with 11 bases lying between them. The CDR3 contains 16 residues. Looked up from germline, CDR1 is SGHTA and CDR2 is FQGNSA. This CDR3 reads CASSLGEGLSGNTIYF. CDR3 nucleotides: TGTGCCAGCAGCTTAGGAGAAGGATTATCTGGAAACACCATATATTTT.

The sample holds one count of this clone. V usage is TRBV6-5 and J usage is TRBJ1-2; D unresolved. The V end was cut by 6 bases, the J end by 2 bases, with 7 bases between. There are 12 residues in the CDR3. The germline V gene has CDR1 MNHEY and CDR2 SVGAGI. The DNA of the CDR3 is TGTGCCAGCAGCCAGCCCAACTATGGCTACACCTTC. This codes for CASSQPNYGYTF.

This rearrangement joins TRBV5-1 to TRBJ2-3; D unresolved. Germline values: CDR1 SGHRS, CDR2 YFSETQ. Trimming pared 5 bases from V and 0 bases from J, leaving 4 bases between. This CDR3 has 12 amino acids. CDR3 sequence (DNA): TGCGCCAGCAGTTCTAGCACAGATACGCAGTATTTT. Protein sequence: CASSSSTDTQYF.

J is TRBJ1-2 and V is TRBV10-2; 7 nucleotides match TRBD1. CDR1 is WSHSY, CDR2 SAAADI, per germline. CDR3 length: 13 residues. The junction had 1 base not matched to a gene; V was cut back by 2 bases and J by 4 bases. CDR3 bases: TGCGCCAGCAGTGAGGCAGGGGGCTATGGCTACACCTTC. This sequence encodes CASSEAGGYGYTF.

The rearrangement uses TRBV30 and TRBJ1-2, with D tentatively TRBD1 (6 bases). V lost 3 bases, J lost 7 bases, and 15 bases lay in between. The CDR3 runs 13 residues. The germline V gene encodes CDR1 GTSNPN and CDR2 SVGIG (reference sequence). This chain's CDR3 is CAWRHRVSSGYTF. The CDR3 nucleotides are TGTGCCTGGAGGCACAGGGTCTCAAGTGGCTACACCTTC.

This rearrangement joins TRBV19 to TRBJ1-3; unclear D gene. Between the trimmed V and J ends, which lost 1 base and 4 bases, there was a span of 8 bases. This CDR3 has 14 residues. The germline gives CDR1 LNHDA, CDR2 SQIVND (reference sequence). The CDR3 here is CASSIAEAGNTIYF. In DNA form, the CDR3 reads TGTGCCAGTAGTATAGCGGAAGCAGGAAACACCATATATTTT.

V is TRBV11-2 and J is TRBJ1-2; possibly TRBD1 for D (6 bases). This CDR3 spans 14 amino acids. CDR1 is SGHAT and CDR2 is FQNNGV in the germline V gene. Trimming shortened V by 5 bases and J by 2 bases, and 12 bases separated the two germline ends. In DNA, the CDR3 is TGTGCCAGCAGCAGGGGACAATCCAACTATGGCTACACCTTC. Translation: CASSRGQSNYGYTF.

The rearrangement uses TRBV11-2 and TRBJ1-1; D remains ambiguous. The CDR3 covers 15 residues. V was pared by 5 bases and J by 2 bases, with 15 bases between. The germline V gene encodes CDR1 SGHAT and CDR2 FQNNGV. For the CDR3, the DNA is TGTGCCAGCAGCCAAAGTCGGTCCGGAAACACTGAAGCTTTCTTT. It codes for CASSQSRSGNTEAFF. Looking up the rest from reference TRBV11-2 and TRBJ1-1 gives the full variable domain: EAGVAQSPRYKIIEKRQSVAFWCNPISGHATLYWYQQILGQGPKLLIQFQNNGVVDDSQLPKDRFSAERLKGVDSTLKIQPAKLEDSAVYLCASSQSRSGNTEAFFGQGTRLTVV.

This clone was detected once. The chain couples TRBV6-1 to TRBJ2-2; no definite D call. This CDR3 is 13 amino acids long. CDR1 is MNHNS and CDR2 is SASEGT in the germline V gene. V was trimmed by 11 bases and J by 1 base, leaving 11 bases between them. This CDR3 reads CAAKEWNTGELFF. CDR3 nucleotides: TGTGCCGCCAAAGAGTGGAACACCGGGGAGCTGTTTTTT.

The chain carries TRBV5-5 and TRBJ1-1; 8 nucleotides line up with TRBD1. V shed 4 bases and J 9 bases; nucleotides not matched to a gene: 5. This CDR3 has 12 residues. CDR1 is SGHKS, CDR2 YYEKEE, per germline (reference sequence). CDR3 in amino acids: CASSPRQGKAFF. The CDR3 DNA sequence: TGTGCCAGCAGCCCCCGACAGGGGAAAGCTTTCTTT.

The chain uses TRBV7-9 and TRBJ2-3; 9 bases fit TRBD1. Germline CDR1 SEHNR, CDR2 FQNEAQ (reference sequence). The CDR3 is 15 amino acids. Losses at the gene ends were 5 bases for V and 1 base for J; bases not matched to a gene: 4. The chain's CDR3 is CASSTGQGGTDTQYF. The CDR3 coding sequence is TGTGCCAGCAGCACGGGACAGGGTGGCACAGATACGCAGTATTTT.

This clone was counted a few times. CDR3 DNA: TGTGCCAGCTCACCACGTCGGGCTAACGACGAGCAGTACTTC. It specifies CASSPRRANDEQYF. The rearrangement uses TRBV18 and TRBJ2-7; D unresolved. The germline gives CDR1 KGHSH, CDR2 LQKENI. Trimming took 1 base from V and 5 from J, leaving 12 bases between them. The CDR3 has 14 residues.

This sequence joins TRBV21-1 and TRBJ1-2. TRBV21-1 is a recognized pseudogene. CDR3 length: 16 amino acids. The CDR3 here is CASSNRGTKANYGYTF. In nucleotides, the CDR3 is TGTGCCAGCAGCAACCGGGGGACTAAAGCTAACTATGGCTACACCTTC.

The CDR3 DNA follows: TGTGCCAGCTCAACCGGGACAGGGCCCGGCGAGCAGTACTTC. This sequence encodes CASSTGTGPGEQYF. The gene calls are TRBV18 and TRBJ2-7, with TRBD1 identical over 9 bases. Germline CDR1 and CDR2: KGHSH and LQKENI. The CDR3 is 14 residues long. The V gene end was trimmed by 5 bases and the J gene end by 6 bases; junction bases not matched to a gene: 8.

This chain links TRBV6-6 with TRBJ1-5, with 9 bases identical to TRBD1. The V segment lost 8 bases and the J segment 6 bases; nucleotides outside the gene matches: 5. CDR3 size: 13 residues. The V gene's germline CDR1 is MNHNY and CDR2 SVGAGI (reference sequence). CDR3 sequence reads: CASRDRDSQPQHF. CDR3 DNA: TGTGCCAGCCGGGACAGGGACAGTCAGCCCCAGCATTTT.

A note on this clone: Other DNA sequences of this sample code for an identical CDR3. The gene calls are TRBV30 and TRBJ1-5, with 9 bases that match TRBD1. The germline V gene encodes CDR1 GTSNPN and CDR2 SVGIG (reference sequence). The CDR3 contains 13 residues. The V gene end was trimmed by 5 bases and the J gene end by 4 bases; junction bases not matched to a gene: 3. The CDR3 protein is CAWAGTGNQPQHF. In DNA, the CDR3 is TGTGCCTGGGCCGGGACAGGGAATCAGCCCCAGCATTTT.

This CDR3 reads CASSLGPTGELFF. The CDR3 nucleotides are TGTGCCAGCAGCTTAGGTCCCACCGGGGAGCTGTTTTTT. The chain employs TRBV11-2 and TRBJ2-2; D call uncertain. Trimming pared 1 base from V and 4 bases from J, leaving 4 bases between. CDR1 and CDR2 from the germline V gene are SGHAT and FQNNGV. The CDR3 totals 13 residues.

CDR3 nucleotides: TGTGCCAGTAGCTACAGGGGTGGCAATCAGCCCCAGCATTTT. It codes for CASSYRGGNQPQHF. The chain joins TRBV19 to TRBJ1-5, with 7 bases matching TRBD1. The germline gives CDR1 LNHDA, CDR2 SQIVND (reference sequence). V shed 6 bases and J 2 bases; nucleotides not matched to a gene: 4. The CDR3 is 14 residues long.

V gene TRBV14 combines with J gene TRBJ1-1; 11 nucleotides align to TRBD1. The ends lost 11 bases at V and 7 bases at J; junction bases unmatched: 12. The CDR3 covers 14 residues. Germline V gives CDR1 SGHDN, CDR2 FVKESK. In DNA, the CDR3 is TGTGCCTGTTCCGGACAGGGGGCTGTTGGTGAAGCTTTCTTT. It encodes CACSGQGAVGEAFF.

J is TRBJ1-2 and V is TRBV11-3, with D possibly being TRBD1 (5 bases). The CDR3 length is 17 residues. With 1 base removed from V and 6 bases from J, the gap between germline ends came to 21 bases. In germline, CDR1 is SGHNT, CDR2 YENEEA. The CDR3 DNA reads as TGTGCCAGCAGCTTAGGAGGGAAGCTAGGGGAGCGAAATGGCTACACCTTC. Translated: CASSLGGKLGERNGYTF.

This clone has only a few counts. The chain uses TRBV19 and TRBJ1-2, with 7 bases matching TRBD1. CDR1 LNHDA and CDR2 SQIVND come from the germline V gene (reference sequence). The CDR3 extends over 14 amino acids. Losses at the gene ends were 6 bases for V and 2 bases for J; bases not matched to a gene: 6. The DNA for the CDR3 is TGTGCCAGTAGGGGGGACAGTCTAAACTATGGCTACACCTTC. Its protein is CASRGDSLNYGYTF.

The sample holds a few counts of this clone. V usage is TRBV18 and J usage is TRBJ2-7, with a tentative D call TRBD1 (5 bases). The CDR3 runs to 14 residues. The V end was cut by 2 bases, the J end by 6 bases, with 14 bases between. Germline loops: CDR1 KGHSH, CDR2 LQKENI. CDR3 sequence (DNA): TGTGCCAGCTCACCAATTAAGGGGATGAGCGAGCAGTACTTC. Translation: CASSPIKGMSEQYF.